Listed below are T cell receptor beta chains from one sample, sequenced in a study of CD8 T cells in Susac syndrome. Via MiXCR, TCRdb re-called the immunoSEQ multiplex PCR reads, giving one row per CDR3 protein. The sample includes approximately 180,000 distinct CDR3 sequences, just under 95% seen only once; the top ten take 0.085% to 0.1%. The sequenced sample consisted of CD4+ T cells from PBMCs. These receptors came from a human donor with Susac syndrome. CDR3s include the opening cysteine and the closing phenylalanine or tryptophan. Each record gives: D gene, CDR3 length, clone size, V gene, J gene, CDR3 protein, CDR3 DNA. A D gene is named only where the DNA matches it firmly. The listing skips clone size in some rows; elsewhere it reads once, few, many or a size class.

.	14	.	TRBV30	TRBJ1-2	CAWSRDGTAYGYTF	TGTGCCTGGAGTCGGGACGGGACCGCCTATGGCTACACCTTC
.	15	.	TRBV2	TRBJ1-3	CASSETGLSGNTIYF	TGTGCCAGCAGTGAAACGGGCCTCTCTGGAAACACCATATATTTT
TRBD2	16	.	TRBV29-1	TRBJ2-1	CSVEGREGQSYNEQFF	TGCAGCGTCGAAGGGCGGGAGGGCCAGTCCTACAATGAGCAGTTCTTC
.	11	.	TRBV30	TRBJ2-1	CAWRNYNEQFF	TGTGCCTGGAGAAATTACAATGAGCAGTTCTTC
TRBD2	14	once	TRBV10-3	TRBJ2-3	CAISESGTSATQYF	TGTGCCATCAGTGAGTCCGGGACTAGCGCCACGCAGTATTTT
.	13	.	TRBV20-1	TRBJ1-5	CSASLPRVGTQHF	TGCAGTGCTAGTTTACCCAGGGTCGGGACCCAGCATTTT
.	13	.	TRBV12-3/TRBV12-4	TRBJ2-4	CASNAQAKNIQYF	TGTGCCAGCAATGCCCAGGCCAAAAACATTCAGTACTTC
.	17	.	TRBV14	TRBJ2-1	CASSQLTGGYPYDEQFF	TGTGCCAGCAGCCAACTTACCGGGGGATACCCCTACGATGAGCAGTTCTTC
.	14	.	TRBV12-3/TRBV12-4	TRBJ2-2	CASSLEGTRAELFF	TGTGCCAGCAGTTTAGAGGGGACCCGGGCGGAGCTGTTTTTT
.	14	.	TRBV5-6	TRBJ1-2	CASSPGLVGYGYTF	TGTGCCAGCAGCCCGGGTCTCGTCGGTTATGGCTACACCTTC
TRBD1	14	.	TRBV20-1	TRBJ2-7	CSAREDRGSYEQYF	TGCAGTGCTAGGGAGGACAGGGGTAGTTACGAGCAGTACTTC
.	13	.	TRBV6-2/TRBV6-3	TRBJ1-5	CASSAMTIQPQHF	TGTGCCAGCAGTGCAATGACGATCCAGCCCCAGCATTTT
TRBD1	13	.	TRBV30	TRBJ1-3	CAGTGASGNTIYF	TGTGCCGGGACAGGGGCTTCTGGAAACACCATATATTTT
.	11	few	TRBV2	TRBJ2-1	CAGTEYNEQFF	TGTGCTGGGACTGAATACAATGAGCAGTTCTTC
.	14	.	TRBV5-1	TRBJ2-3	CASTGRGATDTQYF	TGCGCCAGTACAGGGAGGGGGGCGACAGATACGCAGTATTTT
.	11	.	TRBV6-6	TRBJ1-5	CASSSAQPQHF	TGTGCCAGCAGTTCGGCGCAGCCCCAGCATTTT
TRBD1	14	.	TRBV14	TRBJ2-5	CASSSLYRGETQYF	TGTGCCAGCAGCTCACTGTACAGGGGAGAGACCCAGTACTTC
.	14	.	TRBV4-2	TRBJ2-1	CASSQEDSYNEQFF	TGTGCCAGCAGCCAAGAGGACTCCTACAATGAGCAGTTCTTC
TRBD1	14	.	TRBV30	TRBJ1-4	CAWSADRGLEKLFF	TGTGCCTGGAGTGCCGACAGGGGGCTTGAAAAACTGTTTTTT
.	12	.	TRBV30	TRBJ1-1	CAWSEEDTEAFF	TGTGCCTGGAGTGAAGAGGACACTGAAGCTTTCTTT
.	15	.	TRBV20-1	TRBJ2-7	CSARDAWGGGNEQYF	TGCAGTGCTAGAGATGCGTGGGGGGGCGGGAACGAGCAGTACTTC
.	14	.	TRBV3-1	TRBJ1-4	CASSHAMRNEKLFF	TGTGCCAGCAGCCATGCCATGCGGAATGAAAAACTGTTTTTT
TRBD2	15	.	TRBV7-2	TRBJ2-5	CASSLTRGGQETQYF	TGTGCCAGCAGCTTAACGCGGGGGGGTCAAGAGACCCAGTACTTC
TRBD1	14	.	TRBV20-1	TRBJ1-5	CSASRGQVNQPQHF	TGCAGTGCTAGTAGGGGACAGGTCAATCAGCCCCAGCATTTT
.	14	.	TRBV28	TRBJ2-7	CASSPPAGIYEQYF	TGTGCCAGCAGTCCCCCCGCAGGGATATACGAGCAGTACTTC
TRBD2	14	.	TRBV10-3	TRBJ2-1	CATSLASGSNEQFF	TGTGCCACCTCCCTGGCTAGCGGGAGTAATGAGCAGTTCTTC
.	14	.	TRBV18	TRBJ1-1	CASSPTDRDTEAFF	TGTGCCAGCTCACCTACCGACCGGGACACTGAAGCTTTCTTT
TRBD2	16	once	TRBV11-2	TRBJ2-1	CASSPSTSAPYNEQFF	TGTGCCAGCAGCCCCTCGACTAGCGCCCCCTACAATGAGCAGTTCTTC
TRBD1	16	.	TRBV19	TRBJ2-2	CASSPWDSPNTGELFF	TGTGCCAGTAGTCCTTGGGACAGCCCGAACACCGGGGAGCTGTTTTTT
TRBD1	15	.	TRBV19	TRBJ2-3	CASSIPGQGTDTQYF	TGTGCCAGTAGTATCCCGGGACAGGGGACAGATACGCAGTATTTT
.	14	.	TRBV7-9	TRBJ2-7	CASIRDSDTYEQYF	TGTGCCAGCATCAGAGACAGCGACACCTACGAGCAGTACTTC
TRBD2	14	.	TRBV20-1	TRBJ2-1	CSARGTSGNNEQFF	TGCAGTGCTCGTGGGACTAGCGGGAACAATGAGCAGTTCTTC
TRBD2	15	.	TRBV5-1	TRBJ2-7	CASSAGLAEASEQYF	TGCGCCAGCAGCGCTGGACTAGCGGAAGCCTCCGAGCAGTACTTC
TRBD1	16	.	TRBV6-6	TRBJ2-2	CASSYSRQGATGELFF	TGTGCCAGCAGTTATTCTCGGCAGGGGGCTACCGGGGAGCTGTTTTTT
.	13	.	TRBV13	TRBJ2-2	CASSSDRIGELFF	TGTGCCAGCAGCTCGGACAGAATCGGGGAGCTGTTTTTT
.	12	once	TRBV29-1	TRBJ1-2	CSVWGRNYGYTF	TGCAGCGTCTGGGGACGAAACTATGGCTACACCTTC
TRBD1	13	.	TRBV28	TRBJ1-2	CASCLDRGGGYTF	TGTGCCAGCTGCCTGGACAGGGGAGGAGGCTACACCTTC
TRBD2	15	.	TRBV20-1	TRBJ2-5	CSARPSGGARETQYF	TGCAGTGCTCGACCTAGCGGGGGGGCCAGGGAGACCCAGTACTTC
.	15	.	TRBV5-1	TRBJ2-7	CASSQGTLKSYEQYF	TGCGCCAGCAGCCAAGGGACTCTTAAATCCTACGAGCAGTACTTC
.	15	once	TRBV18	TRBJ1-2	CASSPPQGANYGYTF	TGTGCCAGCTCACCACCGCAGGGAGCTAACTATGGCTACACCTTC
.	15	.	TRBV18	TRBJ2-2	CASSPPAPGPGELFF	TGTGCCAGCTCACCACCGGCCCCGGGACCCGGGGAGCTGTTTTTT
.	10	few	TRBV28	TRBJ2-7	CASRGYEQYF	TGTGCCAGCAGGGGTTACGAGCAGTACTTC
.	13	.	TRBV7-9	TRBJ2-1	CASSLLGSTEQFF	TGTGCCAGCAGCTTATTAGGGTCAACTGAGCAGTTCTTC
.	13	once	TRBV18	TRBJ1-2	CASSPAVNYGYTF	TGTGCCAGCTCACCGGCAGTGAACTATGGCTACACCTTC
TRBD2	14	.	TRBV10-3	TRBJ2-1	CAISERTSVNEQFF	TGTGCCATCAGTGAACGGACTAGCGTAAATGAGCAGTTCTTC
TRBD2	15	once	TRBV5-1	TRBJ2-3	CASSWSGGATDTQYF	TGCGCCAGCAGCTGGAGCGGGGGGGCAACAGATACGCAGTATTTT
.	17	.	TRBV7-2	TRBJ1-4	CASSARGGASTNEKLFF	TGTGCCAGCAGCGCTCGGGGGGGCGCATCAACTAATGAAAAACTGTTTTTT
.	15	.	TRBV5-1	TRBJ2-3	CASSLLGSGPDTQYF	TGCGCCAGCAGCTTGTTGGGCTCTGGGCCAGATACGCAGTATTTT
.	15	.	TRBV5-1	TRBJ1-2	CASSLEGVAFTDYTF	TGCGCCAGCAGCTTGGAAGGGGTAGCCTTTACTGACTACACCTTC
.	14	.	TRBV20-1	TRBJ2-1	CSAPRLDSYNEQFF	TGCAGTGCTCCCAGACTAGACTCCTACAATGAGCAGTTCTTC
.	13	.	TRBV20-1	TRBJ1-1	CSARRGVRTEAFF	TGCAGTGCTAGGAGGGGGGTCAGGACTGAAGCTTTCTTT
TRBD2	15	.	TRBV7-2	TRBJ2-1	CASSYGGSSYNEQFF	TGTGCCAGCAGCTACGGGGGGAGCTCCTACAATGAGCAGTTCTTC
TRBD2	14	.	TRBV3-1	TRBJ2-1	CASKRELIHNEQFF	TGTGCCAGCAAGCGGGAGTTGATCCACAATGAGCAGTTCTTC
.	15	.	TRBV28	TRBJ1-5	CASSENRVSNQPQHF	TGTGCCAGCAGTGAAAACAGGGTTAGCAATCAGCCCCAGCATTTT
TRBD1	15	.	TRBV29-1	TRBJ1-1	CSVGQGGRRNTEAFF	TGCAGCGTTGGACAGGGGGGAAGAAGGAACACTGAAGCTTTCTTT
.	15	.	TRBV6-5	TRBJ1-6	CASTPGEPYNSPLHF	TGTGCCAGCACCCCAGGGGAGCCCTATAATTCACCCCTCCACTTT
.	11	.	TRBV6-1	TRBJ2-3	CASRQGDTQYF	TGTGCCAGCAGACAGGGTGATACGCAGTATTTT